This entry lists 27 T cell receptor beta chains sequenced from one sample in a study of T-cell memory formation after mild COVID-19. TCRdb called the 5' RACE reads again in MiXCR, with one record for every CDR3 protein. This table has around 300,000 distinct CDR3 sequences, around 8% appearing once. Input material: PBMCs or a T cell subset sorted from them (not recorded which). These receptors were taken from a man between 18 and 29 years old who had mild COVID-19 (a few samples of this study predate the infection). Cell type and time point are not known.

The CDR3 region has the DNA TGTGCCATCAGTGAGCGGGATTCACCCCTCCACTTT. Residues: CAISERDSPLHF. V gene TRBV10-3 combines with J gene TRBJ1-6; D remains ambiguous. This CDR3 is built from 12 residues. Germline CDR1 reads ENHRY; CDR2 reads SYGVKD. V lost 2 bases and J lost 8, with 4 bases in between.

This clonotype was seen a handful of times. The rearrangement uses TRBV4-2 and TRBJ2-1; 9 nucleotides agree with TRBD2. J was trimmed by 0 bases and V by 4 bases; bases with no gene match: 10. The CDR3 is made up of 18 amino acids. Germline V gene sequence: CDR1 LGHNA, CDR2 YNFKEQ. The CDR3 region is CASSPRPLSGSSYNEQFF. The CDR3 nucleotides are TGTGCCAGCAGCCCCCGACCCCTTAGCGGGAGCTCCTACAATGAGCAGTTCTTC.

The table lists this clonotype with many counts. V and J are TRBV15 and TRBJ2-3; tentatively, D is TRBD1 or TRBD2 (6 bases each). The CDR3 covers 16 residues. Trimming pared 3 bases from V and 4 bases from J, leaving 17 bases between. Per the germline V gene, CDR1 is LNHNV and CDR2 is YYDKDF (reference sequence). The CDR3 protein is CATSSSLGGGPDTQYF. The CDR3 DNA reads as TGTGCCACCAGCAGCTCCCTCGGAGGGGGGCCAGATACGCAGTATTTT.

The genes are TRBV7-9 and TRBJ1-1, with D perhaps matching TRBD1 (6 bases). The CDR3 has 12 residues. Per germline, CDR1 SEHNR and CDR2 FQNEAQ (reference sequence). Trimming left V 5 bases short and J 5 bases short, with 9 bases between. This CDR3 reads CASSAGETEAFF. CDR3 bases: TGTGCCAGCAGCGCAGGGGAGACTGAAGCTTTCTTT.

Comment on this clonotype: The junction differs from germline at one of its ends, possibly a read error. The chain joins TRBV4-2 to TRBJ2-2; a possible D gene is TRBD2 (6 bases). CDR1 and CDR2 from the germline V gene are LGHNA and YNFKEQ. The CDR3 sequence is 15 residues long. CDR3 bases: TGTGCCAGCGGGGTAGAAGGAGGGAACACCGTGGAGCTGTTTTTT. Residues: CASGVEGGNTVELFF.

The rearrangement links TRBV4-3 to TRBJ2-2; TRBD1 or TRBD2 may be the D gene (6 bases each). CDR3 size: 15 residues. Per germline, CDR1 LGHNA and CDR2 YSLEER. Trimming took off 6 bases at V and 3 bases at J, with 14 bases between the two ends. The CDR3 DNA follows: TGCGCCAGCAGTCTCGGGGGACAATACACCGGGGAGCTGTTTTTT. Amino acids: CASSLGGQYTGELFF.

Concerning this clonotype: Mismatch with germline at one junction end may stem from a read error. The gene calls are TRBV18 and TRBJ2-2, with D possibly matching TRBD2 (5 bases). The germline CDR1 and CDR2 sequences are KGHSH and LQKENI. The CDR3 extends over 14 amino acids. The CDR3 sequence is CASSPIENTGELIF. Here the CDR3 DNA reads TGTGCCAGCTCACCTATTGAGAACACCGGGGAGCTGATTTTT.

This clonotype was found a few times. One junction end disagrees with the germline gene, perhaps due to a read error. Written as DNA, the CDR3 is TGTGCCACCAGTGATGCAGGGGAGGGTAACACTGAAGCTGTCTTT. Protein sequence: CATSDAGEGNTEAVF. The chain is built from TRBV24-1 and TRBJ1-1; perhaps TRBD1 as D (6 bases). Germline V gives CDR1 KGHDR, CDR2 SFDVKD. The CDR3 totals 15 residues.

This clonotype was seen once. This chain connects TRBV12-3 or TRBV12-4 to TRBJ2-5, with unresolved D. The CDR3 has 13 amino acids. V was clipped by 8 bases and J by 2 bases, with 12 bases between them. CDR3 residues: CASGRAPQETQYF. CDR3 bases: TGTGCCAGCGGTAGGGCGCCACAAGAGACCCAGTACTTC.

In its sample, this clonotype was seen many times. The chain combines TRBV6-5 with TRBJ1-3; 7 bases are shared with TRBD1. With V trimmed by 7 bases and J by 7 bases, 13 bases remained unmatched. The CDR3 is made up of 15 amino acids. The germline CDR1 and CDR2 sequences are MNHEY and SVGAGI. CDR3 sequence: CASTSGGDPFNTIYF. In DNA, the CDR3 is TGTGCCAGCACTTCAGGGGGGGATCCTTTCAACACCATATATTTT.

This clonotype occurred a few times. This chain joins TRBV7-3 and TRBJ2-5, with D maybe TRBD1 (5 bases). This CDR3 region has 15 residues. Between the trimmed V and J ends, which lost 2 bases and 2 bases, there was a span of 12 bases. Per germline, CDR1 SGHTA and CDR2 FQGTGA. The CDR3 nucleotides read TGTGCCAGCAGCTTACTAGGGGATCCTCAAGAGACCCAGTACTTC. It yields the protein CASSLLGDPQETQYF.

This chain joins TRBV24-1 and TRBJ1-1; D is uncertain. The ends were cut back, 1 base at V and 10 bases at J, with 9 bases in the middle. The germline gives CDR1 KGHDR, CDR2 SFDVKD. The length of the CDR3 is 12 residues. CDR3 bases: TGTGCCACCAGTGATTTCGGACGGAGAGCTTTCTTT. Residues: CATSDFGRRAFF.

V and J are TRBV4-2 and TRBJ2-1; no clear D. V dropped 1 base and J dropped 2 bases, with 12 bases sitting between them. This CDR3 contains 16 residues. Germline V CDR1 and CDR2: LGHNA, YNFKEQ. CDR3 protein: CASSQAPRGTYNEQFF. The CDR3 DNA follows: TGTGCCAGCAGCCAAGCTCCCAGAGGCACCTACAATGAGCAGTTCTTC.

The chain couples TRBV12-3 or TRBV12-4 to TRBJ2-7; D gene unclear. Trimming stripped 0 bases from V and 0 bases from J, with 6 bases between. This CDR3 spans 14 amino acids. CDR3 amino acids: CASSLATVSYEQYF. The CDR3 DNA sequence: TGTGCCAGCAGTTTAGCAACGGTCTCCTACGAGCAGTACTTC.

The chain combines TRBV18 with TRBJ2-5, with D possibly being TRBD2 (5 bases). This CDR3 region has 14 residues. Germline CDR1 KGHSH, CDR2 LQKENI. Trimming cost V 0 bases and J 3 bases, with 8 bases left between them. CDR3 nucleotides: TGTGCCAGCTCACCACCTGTGCGGGAAGAGACCCAGTACTTC. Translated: CASSPPVREETQYF.

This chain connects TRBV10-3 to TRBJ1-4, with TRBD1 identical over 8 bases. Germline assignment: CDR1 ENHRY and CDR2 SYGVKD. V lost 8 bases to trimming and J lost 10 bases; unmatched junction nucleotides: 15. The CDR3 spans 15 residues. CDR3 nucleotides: TGTGCCATCCTCCACAGGGGTTCGGACAGGGTAAAACTGTTTTTT. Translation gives CAILHRGSDRVKLFF.

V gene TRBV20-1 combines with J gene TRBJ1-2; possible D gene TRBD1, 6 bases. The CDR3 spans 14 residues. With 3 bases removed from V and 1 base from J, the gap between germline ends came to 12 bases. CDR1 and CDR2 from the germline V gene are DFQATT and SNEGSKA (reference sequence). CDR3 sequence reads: CSASGDNINYGYTF. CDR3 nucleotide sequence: TGCAGTGCTAGTGGGGACAACATTAACTATGGCTACACCTTC.

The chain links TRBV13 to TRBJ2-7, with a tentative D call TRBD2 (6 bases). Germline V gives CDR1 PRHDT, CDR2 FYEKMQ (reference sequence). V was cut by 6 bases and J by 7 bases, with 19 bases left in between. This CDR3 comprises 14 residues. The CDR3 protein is CASSVLGPGGEQYF. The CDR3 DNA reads TGTGCCAGCAGTGTTCTCGGTCCAGGAGGGGAGCAGTACTTC.

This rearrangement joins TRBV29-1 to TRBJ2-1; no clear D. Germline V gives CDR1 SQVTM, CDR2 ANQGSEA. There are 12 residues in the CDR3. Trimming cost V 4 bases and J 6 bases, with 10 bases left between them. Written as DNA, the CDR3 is TGCAGCGTTGCCCCAAATGGCAATGAGCAGTTCTTC. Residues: CSVAPNGNEQFF.

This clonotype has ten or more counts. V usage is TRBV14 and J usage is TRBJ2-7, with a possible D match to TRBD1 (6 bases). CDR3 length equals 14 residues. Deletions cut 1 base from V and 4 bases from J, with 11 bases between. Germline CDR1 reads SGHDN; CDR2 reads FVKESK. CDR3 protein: CASSQAGDGYEQYV. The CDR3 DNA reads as TGTGCCAGCAGCCAAGCAGGGGATGGGTACGAGCAGTACGTC.

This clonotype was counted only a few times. Here the CDR3 DNA reads TGTGCCAGCAGCTTAGGGGACCGAGGAGCCTACGAGCAGTACTTC. Translating gives CASSLGDRGAYEQYF. The rearrangement uses TRBV7-2 and TRBJ2-7; D is perhaps TRBD1 or TRBD2 (5 bases each). Germline V gene lookup returns CDR1 SGHTA and CDR2 FQGNSA. The V gene lost 1 base and the J gene lost 2 bases, with 12 bases spanning the gap. The CDR3 is made up of 15 amino acids.

The CDR3 nucleotides are TGTGCCAGCAGCCGGCCGGGACCCTACGAGCAGTACTTC. Translation gives CASSRPGPYEQYF. The chain couples TRBV5-5 to TRBJ2-7; D assignment may be TRBD1 or TRBD2 (5 bases each). This CDR3 is built from 13 residues. V was cut by 4 bases and J by 2 bases, with 10 bases left in between. Germline V CDR1 and CDR2: SGHKS, YYEKEE (reference sequence).

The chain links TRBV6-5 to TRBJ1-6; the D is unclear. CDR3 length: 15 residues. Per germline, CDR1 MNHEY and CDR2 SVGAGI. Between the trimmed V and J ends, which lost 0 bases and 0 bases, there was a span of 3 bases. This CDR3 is CASSYSGSYNSPLHF. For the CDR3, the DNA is TGTGCCAGCAGTTACTCCGGCTCCTATAATTCACCCCTCCACTTT.

The CDR3 coding sequence is TGTGCCAGCAGCTTAGTTGAGGGCGGTGAGACCCAGTACTTC. Protein sequence: CASSLVEGGETQYF. The chain recombines TRBV7-9 with TRBJ2-5, with D perhaps matching TRBD2 (5 bases). The CDR3 is made up of 14 amino acids. Germline CDR1 and CDR2: SEHNR and FQNEAQ (reference sequence). The V end lost 1 base, the J end lost 5 bases, and 11 bases lay between the germline ends.

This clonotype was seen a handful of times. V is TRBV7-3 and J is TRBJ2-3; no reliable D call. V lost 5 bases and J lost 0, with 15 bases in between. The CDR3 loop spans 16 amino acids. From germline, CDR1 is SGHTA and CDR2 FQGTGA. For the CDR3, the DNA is TGTGCCAGCAGCCCGTCGTATTCCCCTAGCACAGATACGCAGTATTTT. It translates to CASSPSYSPSTDTQYF.

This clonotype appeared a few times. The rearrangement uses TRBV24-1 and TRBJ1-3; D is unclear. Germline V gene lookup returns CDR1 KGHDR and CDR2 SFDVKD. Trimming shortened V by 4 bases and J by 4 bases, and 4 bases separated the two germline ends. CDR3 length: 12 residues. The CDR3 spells CATSDRGNTIYF. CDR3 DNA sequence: TGTGCCACCAGTGACCGGGGAAACACCATATATTTT.

The CDR3 DNA sequence: TGCGCCAGCAGCTCTGGTGCGCAGTCGATCACAGATACGCAGTATTTT. The encoded protein is CASSSGAQSITDTQYF. V and J are TRBV5-1 and TRBJ2-3; D gene unclear. This CDR3 is built from 16 residues. Trimming stripped 3 bases from V and 2 bases from J, with 16 bases between. The germline gives CDR1 SGHRS, CDR2 YFSETQ.